The clone carrying this T cell receptor beta chain was picked up a small number of times. Its antigen is currently unknown. This sample was included in a study of identical twins. Study-level findings and limits: Sequences that were out-of-frame, alpha and twin-shared displayed an excess of low generation probability. There were fewer insertions in abundant cord blood beta clonotypes, but memory repertoires showed no such pattern.

Unique molecular identifiers were in the cDNA, with template-switch universal primer binding. TCRdb reprocessed the 5' RACE reads via MiXCR and lists one record per CDR3 protein. The table has approximately 680,000 distinct CDR3 sequences, under 8.5% seen once. Germline V gene data show CDR1 as MNHEY and CDR2 as SVGAGI. V was cut by 2 bases and J by 2 bases, with 8 bases left in between. The CDR3 covers 14 residues. The sample was also linked to a second study, of yellow fever vaccine responses in identical twins.

The chain combines TRBV6-5 with TRBJ2-3; possibly TRBD1 or TRBD2 for D (5 bases each). The source of this sequence is a woman aged 18-35 years in good health. Sequencing was performed on PBMCs. CDR3 loop: CASSYGGHTDTQYF. The CDR3 DNA follows: TGTGCCAGCAGTTACGGGGGTCACACAGATACGCAGTATTTT.